This TCR beta chain was sequenced in a study of blood T cell repertoires in COVID-19. Study as a whole: Samples representing acute and convalescent COVID-19 were sourced from the United States, Italy and Spain.

V lost 10 bases and J lost 7; bases outside the gene matches: 11. Germline CDR1 and CDR2: ENHRY and SYGVKD. CDR3 length: 14 amino acids. Source study methods: Estimates of nucleated cell counts were drawn from the amplification of reference gene primers. Some clones are missing from TCRdb's copy, which holds only in-frame ones; the method was immunoSEQ multiplex PCR. Clone size and V and J calls were adopted from that table, with D and trimming inferred from the DNA. The sample has approximately 170,000 clones; around 86% are singletons. The rearrangement uses TRBV10-3 and TRBJ2-3, with 10 bases fitting TRBD1. This receptor was obtained from a woman aged 80 or over in a cohort sampled during active or convalescent COVID-19. The sequenced sample consisted of peripheral blood. CDR3 sequence: CASEDRGLLHTQYF. Here the CDR3 DNA reads TGTGCCAGTGAAGACAGGGGGCTTCTCCATACGCAGTATTTT.